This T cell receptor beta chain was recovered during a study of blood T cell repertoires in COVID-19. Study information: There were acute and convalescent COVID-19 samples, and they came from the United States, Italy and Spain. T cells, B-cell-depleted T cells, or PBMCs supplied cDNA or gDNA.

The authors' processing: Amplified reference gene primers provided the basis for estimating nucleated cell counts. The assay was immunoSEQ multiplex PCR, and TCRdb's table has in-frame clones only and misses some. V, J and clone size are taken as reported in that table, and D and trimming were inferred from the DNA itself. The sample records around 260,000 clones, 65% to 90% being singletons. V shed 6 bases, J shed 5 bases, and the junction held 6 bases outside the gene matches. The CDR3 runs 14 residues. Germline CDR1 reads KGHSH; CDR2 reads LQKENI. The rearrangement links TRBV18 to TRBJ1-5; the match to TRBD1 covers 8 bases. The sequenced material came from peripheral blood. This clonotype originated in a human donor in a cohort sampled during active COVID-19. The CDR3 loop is CASSSLQGDQPQHF. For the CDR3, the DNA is TGTGCCAGCTCCAGCCTACAGGGGGATCAGCCCCAGCATTTT.